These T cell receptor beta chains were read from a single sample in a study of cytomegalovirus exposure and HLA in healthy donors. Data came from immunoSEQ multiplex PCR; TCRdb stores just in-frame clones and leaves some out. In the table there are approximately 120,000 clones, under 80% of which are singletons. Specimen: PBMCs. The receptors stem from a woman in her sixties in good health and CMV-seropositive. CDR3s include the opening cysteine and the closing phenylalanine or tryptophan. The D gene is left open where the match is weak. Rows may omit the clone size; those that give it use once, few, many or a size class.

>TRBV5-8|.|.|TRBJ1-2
CASSLAPRGLGGYTF
TGTGCCAGCAGCTTGGCCCCTCGAGGATTAGGAGGCTACACCTTC
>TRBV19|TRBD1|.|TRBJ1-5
CASTGQGASQPQHF
TGTGCCAGCACGGGACAGGGGGCGAGTCAGCCCCAGCATTTT
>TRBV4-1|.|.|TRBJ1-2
CASSQAGGMDYGYTF
TGCGCCAGCAGCCAAGCGGGGGGCATGGACTATGGCTACACCTTC
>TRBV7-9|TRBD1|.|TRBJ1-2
CASSPGQGFYYGYTF
TGTGCCAGCAGCCCGGGACAGGGGTTCTACTATGGCTACACCTTC
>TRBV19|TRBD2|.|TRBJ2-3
CASSIESGGSTDTQYF
TGTGCCAGTAGTATAGAGAGCGGGGGGAGCACAGATACGCAGTATTTT
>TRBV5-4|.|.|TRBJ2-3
CASSLGVTQDTQYF
TGTGCCAGCAGCTTGGGTGTGACACAAGATACGCAGTATTTT
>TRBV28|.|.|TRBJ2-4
CASSLFRGAYWYF
TGTGCCAGCAGTTTATTCAGGGGGGCTTATTGGTACTTC
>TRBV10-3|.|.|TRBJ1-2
CAISTDQGIVGYTF
TGTGCCATCAGTACAGACCAGGGGATCGTGGGCTACACCTTC
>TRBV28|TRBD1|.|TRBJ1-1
CASSSPGQGSTEAFF
TGTGCCAGCAGTTCACCGGGACAGGGGTCCACTGAAGCTTTCTTT
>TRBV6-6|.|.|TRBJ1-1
CASSPTQGVNTEAFF
TGTGCCAGCAGTCCCACACAGGGAGTGAACACTGAAGCTTTCTTT
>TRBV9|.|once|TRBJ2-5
CASSVGGSEATQYF
TGTGCCAGCAGCGTAGGCGGATCTGAAGCGACCCAGTACTTC
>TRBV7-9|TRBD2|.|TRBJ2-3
CASSVRSGRADTQYF
TGTGCCAGCAGCGTTCGTAGCGGGAGGGCCGATACGCAGTATTTT
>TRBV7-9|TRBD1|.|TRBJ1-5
CASRIPGQGDSGNQPQHF
TGTGCCAGCAGGATACCGGGACAGGGGGATTCGGGCAATCAGCCCCAGCATTTT
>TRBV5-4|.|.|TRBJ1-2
CASRTTTGKDGYTF
TGTGCCAGCAGGACGACGACGGGGAAGGATGGCTACACCTTC
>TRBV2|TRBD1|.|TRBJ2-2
CAIQGVNTGELFF
TGTGCCATCCAGGGGGTGAACACCGGGGAGCTGTTTTTT
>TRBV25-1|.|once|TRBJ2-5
CASSDFTGTSQTQYF
TGTGCCAGCAGTGACTTTACCGGGACATCACAGACCCAGTACTTC
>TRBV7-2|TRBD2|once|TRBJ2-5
CASSLLGGRGWETQYF
TGTGCCAGCAGCCTTTTGGGCGGGAGGGGCTGGGAGACCCAGTACTTC
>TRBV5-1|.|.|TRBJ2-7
CASSPGGMLYEQYF
TGCGCCAGTAGCCCCGGGGGAATGCTCTACGAGCAGTACTTC
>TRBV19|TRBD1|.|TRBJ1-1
CASGTTGSPEAFF
TGTGCCAGTGGAACGACAGGGTCCCCTGAAGCTTTCTTT
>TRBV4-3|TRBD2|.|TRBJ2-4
CASSPAYGSGRGHIQYF
TGCGCCAGCAGCCCCGCGTACGGCAGCGGGAGGGGGCACATTCAGTACTTC
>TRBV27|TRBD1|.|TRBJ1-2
CASSLSRGGDRGAINYGYTF
TGTGCCAGCAGTTTATCTAGAGGAGGAGACAGGGGTGCCATTAACTATGGCTACACCTTC
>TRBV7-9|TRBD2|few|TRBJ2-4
CASSLGGSGGAVKNIQYF
TGTGCCAGCAGCTTAGGCGGATCGGGGGGGGCCGTCAAAAACATTCAGTACTTC
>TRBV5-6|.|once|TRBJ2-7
CASSSLDRNYEQYF
TGTGCCAGCAGCTCCTTGGACAGAAACTACGAGCAGTACTTC
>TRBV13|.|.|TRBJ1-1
CASSLGRWDTEGAFF
TGTGCCAGCAGCTTAGGCCGCTGGGACACCGAGGGAGCTTTCTTT
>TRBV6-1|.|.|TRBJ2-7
CASSGAGYEQYF
TGTGCCAGCAGTGGAGCCGGCTACGAGCAGTACTTC
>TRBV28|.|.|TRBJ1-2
CASRYPLRLSYGYTF
TGTGCCAGCAGATACCCCCTACGGTTGAGCTATGGCTACACCTTC
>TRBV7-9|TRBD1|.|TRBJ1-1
CASGPRQGNTEAFF
TGTGCCAGCGGACCACGACAGGGAAACACTGAAGCTTTCTTT
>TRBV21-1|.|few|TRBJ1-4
CASSYVAAHNEKLFF
TGTGCCAGCAGCTACGTGGCGGCCCACAATGAAAAACTGTTTTTT
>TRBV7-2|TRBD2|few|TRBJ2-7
CASSLASGSQYEQYF
TGTGCCAGCAGCTTAGCTAGCGGGAGCCAATACGAGCAGTACTTC
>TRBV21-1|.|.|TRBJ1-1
CASSKETRNTEAFF
TGTGCCAGCAGCAAAGAAACAAGGAACACTGAAGCTTTCTTT
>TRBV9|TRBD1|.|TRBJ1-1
CASSVWTGTTEAFF
TGTGCCAGCAGCGTGTGGACAGGGACCACTGAAGCTTTCTTT
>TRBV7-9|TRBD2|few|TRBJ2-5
CASSFSGGKKETQYF
TGTGCCAGCAGCTTTAGCGGGGGTAAAAAAGAGACCCAGTACTTC
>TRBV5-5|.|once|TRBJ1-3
CASSLAPSGNTIYF
TGTGCCAGCAGCTTGGCCCCGAGTGGAAACACCATATATTTT
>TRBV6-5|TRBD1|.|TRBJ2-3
CASGQAITDTQYF
TGTGCCAGCGGACAGGCGATCACAGATACGCAGTATTTT
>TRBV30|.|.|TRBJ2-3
CAWSMTDTQYF
TGTGCCTGGAGCATGACAGATACGCAGTATTTT
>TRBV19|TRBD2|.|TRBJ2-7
CASSPGTSGNYEQYF
TGTGCCAGTAGTCCAGGGACTAGCGGGAACTACGAGCAGTACTTC
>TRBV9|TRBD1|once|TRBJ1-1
CASSVVRGLSEAFF
TGTGCCAGCAGCGTAGTCAGGGGGCTGTCTGAAGCTTTCTTT
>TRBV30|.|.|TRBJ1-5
CAWSPRGARTYQPQHF
TGTGCCTGGAGCCCTCGGGGGGCTAGGACCTATCAGCCCCAGCATTTT
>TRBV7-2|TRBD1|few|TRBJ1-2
CASSQQGVFDYTF
TGTGCCAGCAGTCAACAGGGGGTATTTGACTACACCTTC
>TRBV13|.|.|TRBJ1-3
CASSYNRAAGNTIYF
TGTGCCAGCAGCTATAACAGGGCGGCTGGAAACACCATATATTTT
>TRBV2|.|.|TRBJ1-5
CASSNIDNNQPQHF
TGTGCCAGCAGTAATATTGACAACAATCAGCCCCAGCATTTT
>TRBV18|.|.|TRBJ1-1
CASSGQGRNTEAFF
TGTGCCAGCTCTGGGCAGGGGCGGAACACTGAAGCTTTCTTT